These T cell receptor beta chains were read from a single sample in a study of T cells after yellow fever vaccination. TCRdb ran MiXCR on the 5' RACE reads and lists one entry per CDR3 protein. The top ten clones hold more than 2.5% of a sample with 160,000 or so distinct CDR3 sequences, around 7.3% of them seen once. Specimen: CD4+ T cells sorted from PBMCs, collected 5 to 6 days after the first yellow fever vaccination. The receptor source for this set is a man aged 18 to 30 who received the YFV17D yellow fever vaccine. CDR3s include the opening cysteine and the closing phenylalanine or tryptophan. D genes are given only for firm matches. Rows give clone size only sometimes, using once, few, many, or a class for an expanded clone.

CASRFSGEYNEQFF,TGCGCCAGCAGATTTAGCGGGGAGTACAATGAGCAGTTCTTC,TRBV5-1,TRBD2,many,TRBJ2-1
CASSYGYLPQETQYF,TGTGCCAGCAGTTACGGCTACTTGCCACAAGAGACCCAGTACTTC,TRBV6-5,NA,many,TRBJ2-5
CASSYSWLSYNSPLHF,TGTGCCAGCAGTTACTCTTGGCTCTCCTATAATTCACCCCTCCACTTT,TRBV6-5,NA,many,TRBJ1-6
CASSLRTGATYNEQFF,TGCGCCAGCAGCCTCCGGACAGGGGCGACTTACAATGAGCAGTTCTTC,TRBV5-1,TRBD1,many,TRBJ2-1
CAGSIRQGYEQYF,TGTGCCGGATCGATACGACAGGGTTACGAGCAGTACTTC,TRBV6-2/TRBV6-3,TRBD1,many,TRBJ2-7
CASSGTWGNTIYF,TGTGCCAGCAGTGGGACATGGGGAAACACCATATATTTT,TRBV6-1,NA,NA,TRBJ1-3
CAWRTGRRETQYF,TGTGCCTGGAGGACGGGACGGAGAGAGACCCAGTACTTC,TRBV30,NA,few,TRBJ2-5
CASSLAGGAHIQYF,TGTGCCAGCAGCTTAGCAGGGGGAGCCCACATTCAGTACTTC,TRBV5-5,TRBD1,few,TRBJ2-4
CASSRGQSSYEQYF,TGTGCCAGCAGCCGGGGACAGAGCTCCTACGAGCAGTACTTC,TRBV7-2,TRBD1,few,TRBJ2-7
CASSKGQQVSTDTQYF,TGTGCCAGCAGCAAAGGACAGCAAGTTAGCACAGATACGCAGTATTTT,TRBV21-1,NA,NA,TRBJ2-3
CSASTPWDTQYF,TGCAGTGCTAGTACCCCTTGGGATACGCAGTATTTT,TRBV20-1,NA,many,TRBJ2-3
CSVDPTVGQAFF,TGCAGCGTTGACCCCACAGTAGGTCAAGCTTTCTTT,TRBV29-1,NA,many,TRBJ1-1
CASSFQGAGYTF,TGTGCCAGCAGCTTCCAAGGGGCCGGCTACACCTTC,TRBV11-2,NA,many,TRBJ1-2